Listed here is a single T cell receptor beta chain. This specimen belongs to a study of siplizumab effects on memory and regulatory T cells. Germline V gives CDR1 SGHTS, CDR2 YDEGEE. The V segment lost 0 bases and the J segment 8 bases; nucleotides outside the gene matches: 3. The CDR3 spans 14 residues. Unstimulated naive, memory, effector memory and TEMRA subsets from a few donor pairs have been sequenced, the authors report. The repertoire was sequenced with immunoSEQ multiplex PCR; TCRdb's copy has only in-frame clones and lacks some. The table has approximately 60,000 clones, roughly 85% seen once.

The receptor was isolated from a human donor in good health. The specimen was memory CD4+ T cells sorted from blood. The rearrangement links TRBV5-8 to TRBJ1-4; 8 nucleotides match TRBD1. CDR3 coding DNA: TGTGCCAGCAGCTTGGGGACAGGGCAGGAAAAACTGTTTTTT. It translates to CASSLGTGQEKLFF.